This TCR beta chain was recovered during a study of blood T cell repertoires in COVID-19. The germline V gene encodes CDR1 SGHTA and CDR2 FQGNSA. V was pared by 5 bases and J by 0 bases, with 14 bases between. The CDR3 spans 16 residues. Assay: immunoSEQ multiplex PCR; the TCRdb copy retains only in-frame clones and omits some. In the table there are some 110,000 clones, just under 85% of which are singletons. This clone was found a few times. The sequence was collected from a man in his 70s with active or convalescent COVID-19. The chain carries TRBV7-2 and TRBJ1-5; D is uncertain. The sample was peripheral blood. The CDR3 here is CASSPSGVRSNQPQHF. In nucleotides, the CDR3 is TGTGCCAGCAGCCCCAGCGGAGTACGTAGCAATCAGCCCCAGCATTTT.